A selection of T cell receptor beta chains follows, all from one sample in a study of technical replicates of blood from a few donors. Only in-frame clones appear in the TCRdb table, and some are missing; sequencing was by immunoSEQ multiplex PCR. The sample shows more than 65,000 clones, about 90% of them seen only once. Material: T cells isolated from PBMCs. The receptor source for this set is a human donor in good health. Both conserved end residues are part of each CDR3. Each record gives: J gene, clone size, V gene, CDR3 length, CDR3 protein. Not every row has a clone size; where given, it reads once, few, many or a size class.

TRBJ2-7,NA,TRBV6-5,14,CASSSPSGRYEQYF
TRBJ1-4,NA,TRBV11-2,13,CASSLDLREKLFF
TRBJ1-1,NA,TRBV2,13,CASTKTGVTEAFF
TRBJ2-3,NA,TRBV6-1,11,CASSLVDTQYF
TRBJ2-7,NA,TRBV27,13,CASSLSPVYEQYF
TRBJ1-2,NA,TRBV4-3,14,CASSQDLTGPGYTF
TRBJ2-7,NA,TRBV15,14,CATSRTLDSYEQYF
TRBJ2-1,NA,TRBV2,15,CASSEAPGGIDEQFF
TRBJ1-2,NA,TRBV5-1,15,CASSPDGGSNYGYTF
TRBJ1-2,NA,TRBV5-6,14,CASSPTHLNYGYTF
TRBJ2-2,NA,TRBV5-8,16,CASSLFGGSYTGELFF
TRBJ2-7,NA,TRBV7-6,12,CASSLQGYEQYF
TRBJ2-7,NA,TRBV5-8,12,CASSLVNYEQYF
TRBJ2-7,NA,TRBV27,12,CASSSIGYEQYF
TRBJ1-5,NA,TRBV23-1,17,CASSPNSPKPRNQPQHF
TRBJ2-1,NA,TRBV9,14,CASSAWTGEDEQFF
TRBJ2-7,NA,TRBV7-2,14,CASSLGDQVYEQYF
TRBJ2-1,once,TRBV7-8,12,CASRGGRDEQFF
TRBJ2-3,NA,TRBV4-2,14,CASSQGQNTDTQYF
TRBJ2-1,NA,TRBV27,13,CASAPGRDNEQFF
TRBJ2-1,once,TRBV29-1,17,CSVDLLPGQGTYNEQFF
TRBJ2-1,NA,TRBV6-5,13,CASRSGGYNEQFF
TRBJ2-7,NA,TRBV30,12,CAWSVTGYEQYF
TRBJ1-1,NA,TRBV29-1,10,CSVARDEAFF
TRBJ1-1,NA,TRBV5-1,14,CASSPGQINTEAFF
TRBJ1-3,NA,TRBV2,12,CASTRERNTIYF
TRBJ1-1,once,TRBV18,14,CASSLGQGEPEAFF
TRBJ2-3,NA,TRBV6-5,14,CAVLLTGSTDTQYF
TRBJ2-2,NA,TRBV4-1,12,CASSTNTGELFF
TRBJ2-3,NA,TRBV11-3,13,CASSLDQSDTQYF
TRBJ1-2,few,TRBV10-3,16,CAISESDWSTNYGYTF
TRBJ1-3,NA,TRBV28,14,CASSPRGHGNTIYF
TRBJ1-1,NA,TRBV27,15,CASSLNAGGYTEAFF
TRBJ2-3,NA,TRBV5-4,15,CASSLTSGRIDTQYF
TRBJ1-1,NA,TRBV4-2,15,CASSQEGDRGREAFF
TRBJ2-1,once,TRBV7-2,15,CASSLEGQGINEQFF
TRBJ2-7,NA,TRBV28,12,CASSFDRHEQYF
TRBJ2-1,NA,TRBV19,15,CASSIASGMYNEQFF
TRBJ2-2,once,TRBV7-2,15,CASSSFFANTGELFF
TRBJ2-7,NA,TRBV19,17,CARGLAGIYDRASEQYF
TRBJ2-7,NA,TRBV18,15,CASSPPGASTYEQYF
TRBJ1-2,NA,TRBV28,13,CASRVQANYGYTF
TRBJ1-2,NA,TRBV11-2,14,CASSADRVNYGYTF
TRBJ1-2,NA,TRBV30,13,CAWKDFNSYGYTF
TRBJ2-7,NA,TRBV9,15,CASSPTGTSAYEQYF
TRBJ1-1,NA,TRBV11-2,14,CASSLASLNTEAFF
TRBJ2-3,NA,TRBV28,16,CASSLTRGRLRDTQYF
TRBJ1-5,NA,TRBV19,14,CASSGGTANQPQHF
TRBJ2-3,NA,TRBV2,10,CASRSGTQYF
TRBJ1-4,NA,TRBV28,15,CASSPLGTANEKLFF
TRBJ1-3,NA,TRBV30,20,CAWSVFYPFRGQYSGNTIYF
TRBJ2-5,NA,TRBV7-2,15,CASSSQGAFGETQYF
TRBJ2-1,NA,TRBV18,14,CASSPLADYNEQFF